The 22 T cell receptor beta chains presented below share a single source sample, sequenced in a study of graft-versus-host responses after intestinal transplantation. The antigens for these receptors are not known. TCRdb keeps only in-frame clones here, not all; method: immunoSEQ multiplex PCR. The sample holds more than 70,000 clones, 85% to 90% seen once. The source material was unstimulated CD4+ T cells sorted from spleen or lymph node cells, sampled before intestinal transplant. The receptor set was obtained from a human donor who received an intestinal transplant.

The chain joins TRBV6-5 to TRBJ1-1; D not certain. Germline lookup yields CDR1 MNHEY and CDR2 SVGAGI. Trimming took 8 bases from V and 4 from J, leaving 17 bases between them. The CDR3 has 14 residues. The CDR3 sequence: CASSTGRVSTEAFF. The DNA of the CDR3 is TGTGCCAGCTCGACTGGGCGGGTGTCCACTGAAGCTTTCTTT.

The rearrangement uses TRBV18 and TRBJ2-7; no reliable D call. Germline loops: CDR1 KGHSH, CDR2 LQKENI. V shed 4 bases and J shed 2 bases, with 15 bases lying between them. This CDR3 has 15 amino acids. This CDR3 is CASSLVDSSTYEQYF. The CDR3 region has the DNA TGTGCCAGCTCACTTGTCGACTCCTCTACCTACGAGCAGTACTTC. Full variable domain (remainder filled in from reference TRBV18 and TRBJ2-7): NAGVMQNPRHLVRRRGQEARLRCSPMKGHSHVYWYRQLPEEGLKFMVYLQKENIIDESGMPKERFSAEFPKEGPSILRIQQVVRGDSAAYFCASSLVDSSTYEQYFGPGTRLTVT.

V usage is TRBV5-1 and J usage is TRBJ2-5; 8 nucleotides align to TRBD1. CDR3 length equals 14 residues. Germline CDR1 is SGHRS and CDR2 is YFSETQ. Trimming took 4 bases from V and 2 from J; bases not matched to a gene: 4. CDR3: CASSATGGQETQYF. CDR3 coding DNA: TGCGCCAGCAGCGCCACAGGGGGGCAAGAGACCCAGTACTTC.

The chain uses TRBV6-1 and TRBJ2-2; TRBD2 matches 12 bases. Per germline, CDR1 MNHNS and CDR2 SASEGT. This CDR3 is built from 18 residues. V lost 0 bases to trimming and J lost 6 bases; unmatched junction nucleotides: 8. CDR3 in DNA: TGTGCCAGCAGTGAAGCGCTTCTAGCGGGGGGGCCCCCCGGGGAGCTGTTTTTT. This codes for CASSEALLAGGPPGELFF.

This chain uses TRBV9 with TRBJ1-1; D ambiguous. Trimming took 4 bases from V and 5 from J, leaving 15 bases between them. Per the germline V gene, CDR1 is SGDLS and CDR2 is YYNGEE. The CDR3 has 14 amino acids. The CDR3 DNA sequence: TGTGCCAGCAGCCCCGAGGGTATTCGGACTGAAGCTTTCTTT. This codes for CASSPEGIRTEAFF.

The V and J genes are TRBV4-1 and TRBJ2-6; 12 bases agree with TRBD1. CDR1 and CDR2 from the germline V gene are MGHRA and YSYEKL. Trimming took 2 bases from V and 1 from J; bases not matched to a gene: 3. The CDR3 totals 18 residues. The CDR3 DNA follows: TGCGCCAGCAGCCAACCGGGACAGGGGGCTTCTGGGGCCAACGTCCTGACTTTC. Protein sequence: CASSQPGQGASGANVLTF.

This clone has more than one count but fewer than ten. This CDR3 reads CASSPRDRDEKLFF. The CDR3 DNA sequence: TGTGCCAGCAGCCCCCGGGACAGGGACGAAAAACTGTTTTTT. The rearrangement uses TRBV7-4 and TRBJ1-4, with 9 bases matching TRBD1. Trimming at V came to 5 bases and at J to 8 bases, leaving 6 bases not matched to a gene. CDR1 is SGHVT, CDR2 SQSDAQ, per germline. CDR3 length equals 14 residues. The whole variable domain, remainder taken from reference TRBV7-4 and TRBJ1-4, is GAGVSQSPRYKVAKRGRDVALRCDSISGHVTLYWYRQTLGQGSEVLTYSQSDAQRDKSGRPSGRFSAERPERSVSTLKIQRTEQGDSAVYLCASSPRDRDEKLFFGSGTQLSVL.

The chain recombines TRBV6-5 with TRBJ1-1; D gene ambiguous. The CDR3 contains 13 residues. Germline V gene sequence: CDR1 MNHEY, CDR2 SVGAGI. V gave up 8 bases and J gave up 11 bases, with 21 bases separating them. CDR3: CASSPDTYSWAFF. The DNA for the CDR3 is TGTGCCAGCTCTCCGGATACCTACAGTTGGGCTTTCTTT.

The chain is built from TRBV4-1 and TRBJ2-6; the D is unclear. The germline V and J ends were trimmed by 4 bases and 0 bases, with 10 bases remaining between them. Germline CDR1 reads MGHRA; CDR2 reads YSYEKL. The CDR3 spans 16 residues. For the CDR3, the DNA is TGCGCCAGCAGCCCTGGGCCTTCCTCTGGGGCCAACGTCCTGACTTTC. It specifies CASSPGPSSGANVLTF.

The V gene is TRBV5-1, the J gene TRBJ1-1; 8 bases fit TRBD1. J was trimmed by 3 bases and V by 4 bases; bases with no gene match: 2. Germline V gives CDR1 SGHRS, CDR2 YFSETQ. This CDR3 comprises 13 residues. The CDR3 here is CASSRQGYTEAFF. The CDR3 nucleotides read TGCGCCAGCAGCCGACAGGGGTACACTGAAGCTTTCTTT.

The genes are TRBV7-6 and TRBJ1-2; D may be TRBD1 (5 bases). The CDR3 has 15 residues. Per the germline V gene, CDR1 is SGHVS and CDR2 is FNYEAQ. V lost 5 bases and J lost 1, with 14 bases in between. CDR3 in amino acids: CASSPPDTFNYGYTF. In nucleotides, the CDR3 is TGTGCCAGCAGCCCCCCGGACACTTTTAACTATGGCTACACCTTC.

V gene TRBV5-1 combines with J gene TRBJ1-1, with 7 bases identical to TRBD1. Looked up from germline, CDR1 is SGHRS and CDR2 is YFSETQ. V gave up 4 bases and J gave up 1 base; unmatched junction bases: 4. The CDR3 loop spans 14 amino acids. CDR3 bases: TGCGCCAGCAGCCGGGACAGCTCGAACACTGAAGCTTTCTTT. Its protein product is CASSRDSSNTEAFF.

The V call is TRBV19, the J call TRBJ2-1, with D maybe TRBD2 (5 bases). Between the trimmed V and J ends, which lost 5 bases and 4 bases, there was a span of 6 bases. The CDR3 is 12 residues long. From germline, CDR1 is LNHDA and CDR2 SQIVND (reference sequence). The CDR3 DNA reads as TGTGCCAGTAGTCGGGGTTACAATGAGCAGTTCTTC. This codes for CASSRGYNEQFF.

V gene TRBV7-9 combines with J gene TRBJ2-7, with 8 bases aligning to TRBD2. The V segment lost 2 bases and the J segment 2 bases; nucleotides outside the gene matches: 5. The germline CDR1 and CDR2 sequences are SEHNR and FQNEAQ (reference sequence). The CDR3 loop spans 15 amino acids. In DNA, the CDR3 is TGTGCCAGCAGCTTAACGGGGGGGCACACCTACGAGCAGTACTTC. Translated, it gives CASSLTGGHTYEQYF.

The chain employs TRBV4-1 and TRBJ2-2, with 9 positions matching TRBD2. With 0 bases clipped from V and 8 bases from J, the junction kept 13 bases outside the gene matches. This CDR3 has 18 residues. Germline CDR1 reads MGHRA; CDR2 reads YSYEKL. CDR3 sequence: CASSQDWGGGAASGELFF. The CDR3 region has the DNA TGCGCCAGCAGCCAAGATTGGGGCGGGGGGGCAGCATCGGGGGAGCTGTTTTTT.

Turning to this clone: One end of the junction varies from germline; a read error may be responsible. The CDR3 reads CASSLARDRQMNTEAFF. As DNA, the CDR3 is TGTGCTAGCAGCTTAGCGAGGGACAGGCAGATGAACACTGAAGCTTTCTTT. This chain joins TRBV7-7 and TRBJ1-1, with 8 nucleotides matching TRBD1. This CDR3 comprises 17 residues. Germline CDR1 SSHAT, CDR2 FNYEAQ (reference sequence).

This clone occurred a few times. The J gene is TRBJ1-2, the V gene TRBV30; D is uncertain. CDR1 and CDR2 from the germline V gene are GTSNPN and SVGIG (reference sequence). The CDR3 loop spans 11 amino acids. V lost 7 bases and J lost 8, with 14 bases in between. The CDR3 loop reads CASWALWGYTF. CDR3 DNA sequence: TGTGCCTCCTGGGCCCTTTGGGGCTACACCTTC.

The rearrangement links TRBV19 to TRBJ1-5; TRBD1 is a possible D gene (6 bases). The CDR3 is 14 amino acids. Trimming took 10 bases from V and 2 from J, leaving 15 bases between them. Germline lookup yields CDR1 LNHDA and CDR2 SQIVND (reference sequence). The CDR3 coding sequence is TGTGCCACCCACAGGGTCGGGGGCAATCAGCCCCAGCATTTT. Encoded protein: CATHRVGGNQPQHF.

The V gene is TRBV6-6, the J gene TRBJ1-6; D unresolved. The germline V gene has CDR1 MNHNY and CDR2 SVGAGI (reference sequence). V gave up 6 bases and J gave up 7 bases, with 16 bases separating them. This CDR3 has 15 residues. The CDR3 reads CASRTQEQTNSPLHF. In DNA, the CDR3 is TGTGCCAGCAGGACGCAGGAACAAACAAATTCACCCCTCCACTTT.

The V and J genes are TRBV5-6 and TRBJ1-3; D may be TRBD1 (6 bases). V dropped 0 bases and J dropped 0 bases, with 7 bases sitting between them. From germline, CDR1 is SGHDT and CDR2 YYEEEE. The CDR3 consists of 15 residues. CDR3 bases: TGTGCCAGCAGCTTGGGACAGGCCTCTGGAAACACCATATATTTT. Its protein is CASSLGQASGNTIYF. Based on the CDR3 plus reference TRBV5-6 and TRBJ1-3, the full variable domain is DAGVTQSPTHLIKTRGQQVTLRCSPKSGHDTVSWYQQALGQGPQFIFQYYEEEERQRGNFPDRFSGHQFPNYSSELNVNALLLGDSALYLCASSLGQASGNTIYFGEGSWLTVV.

CDR3 region: CASSLGSPINEQFF. As DNA, the CDR3 is TGTGCCAGCAGCTTAGGGTCTCCTATCAATGAGCAGTTCTTC. The J gene is TRBJ2-1, the V gene TRBV7-8; the D is unclear. CDR1 and CDR2 (germline): SGHVS, FQNEAQ. The CDR3 sequence is 14 residues long. V was cut by 1 base and J by 6 bases, with 10 bases left in between. The full variable domain, completed using reference TRBV7-8 and TRBJ2-1, is GAGVSQSPRYKVAKRGQDVALRCDPISGHVSLFWYQQALGQGPEFLTYFQNEAQLDKSGLPSDRFFAERPEGSVSTLKIQRTQQEDSAVYLCASSLGSPINEQFFGPGTRLTVL.

This clone was seen just once. This sequence joins TRBV18 and TRBJ1-5; no reliable D call. Per the germline V gene, CDR1 is KGHSH and CDR2 is LQKENI. Trimming removed 3 bases at V and 9 bases at J, with 15 bases between. The length of the CDR3 is 14 residues. This CDR3 is CASSPYFAGSPQHF. The CDR3 coding sequence is TGTGCCAGCTCACCCTATTTTGCGGGCTCGCCCCAGCATTTT.